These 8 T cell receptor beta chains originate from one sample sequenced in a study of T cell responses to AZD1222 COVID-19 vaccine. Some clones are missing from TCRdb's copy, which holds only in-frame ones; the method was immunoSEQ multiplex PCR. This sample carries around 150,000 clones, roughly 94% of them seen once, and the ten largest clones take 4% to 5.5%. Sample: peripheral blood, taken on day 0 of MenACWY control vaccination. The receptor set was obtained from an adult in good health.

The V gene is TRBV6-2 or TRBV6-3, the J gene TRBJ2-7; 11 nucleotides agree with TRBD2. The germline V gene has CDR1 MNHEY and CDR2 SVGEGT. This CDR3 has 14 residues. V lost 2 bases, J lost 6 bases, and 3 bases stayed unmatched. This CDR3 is CASSYGLAGGEQYF. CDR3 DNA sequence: TGTGCCAGCAGTTACGGGCTAGCGGGAGGCGAGCAGTACTTC.

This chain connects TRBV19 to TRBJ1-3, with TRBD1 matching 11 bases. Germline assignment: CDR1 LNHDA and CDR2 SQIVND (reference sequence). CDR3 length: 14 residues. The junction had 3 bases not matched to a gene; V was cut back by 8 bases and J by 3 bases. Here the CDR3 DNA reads TGTGCCAGTGGACAGGGGGCGTTTGGAAACACCATATATTTT. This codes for CASGQGAFGNTIYF.

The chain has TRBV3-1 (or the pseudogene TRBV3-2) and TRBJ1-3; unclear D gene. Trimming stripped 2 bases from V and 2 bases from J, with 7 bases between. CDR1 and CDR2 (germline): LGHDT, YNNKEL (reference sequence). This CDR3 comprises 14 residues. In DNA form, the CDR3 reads TGTGCCAGCAGCCAAACGGGAACTGGAAACACCATATATTTT. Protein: CASSQTGTGNTIYF.

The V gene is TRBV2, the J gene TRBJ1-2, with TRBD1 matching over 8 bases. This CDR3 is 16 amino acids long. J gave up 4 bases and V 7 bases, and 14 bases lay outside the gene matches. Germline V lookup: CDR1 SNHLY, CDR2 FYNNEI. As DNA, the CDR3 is TGTGCCAGCACGCCCCAGACAGGGGATCCCCTCTATGGCTACACCTTC. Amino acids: CASTPQTGDPLYGYTF. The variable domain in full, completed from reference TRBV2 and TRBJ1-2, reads EPEVTQTPSHQVTQMGQEVILRCVPISNHLYFYWYRQILGQKVEFLVSFYNNEISEKSEIFDDQFSVERPDGSNFTLKIRSTKLEDSAMYFCASTPQTGDPLYGYTFGSGTRLTVV.

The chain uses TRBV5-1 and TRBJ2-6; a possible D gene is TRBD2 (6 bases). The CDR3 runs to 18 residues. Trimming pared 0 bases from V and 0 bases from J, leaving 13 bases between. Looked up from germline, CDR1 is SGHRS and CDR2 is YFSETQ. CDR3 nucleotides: TGCGCCAGCAGCTTGGATTTCTCGACTAGCTCTGGGGCCAACGTCCTGACTTTC. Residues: CASSLDFSTSSGANVLTF.

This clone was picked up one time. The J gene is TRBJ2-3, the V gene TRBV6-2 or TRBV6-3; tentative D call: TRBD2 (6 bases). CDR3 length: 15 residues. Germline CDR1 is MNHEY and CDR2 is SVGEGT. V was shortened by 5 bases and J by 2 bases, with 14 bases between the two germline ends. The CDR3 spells CASSTLGTVTDTQYF. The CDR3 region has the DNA TGTGCCAGCAGTACCCTCGGGACTGTCACAGATACGCAGTATTTT.

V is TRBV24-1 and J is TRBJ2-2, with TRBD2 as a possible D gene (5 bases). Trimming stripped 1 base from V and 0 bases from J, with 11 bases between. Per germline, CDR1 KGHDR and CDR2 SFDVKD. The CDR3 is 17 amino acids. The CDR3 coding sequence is TGTGCCACCAGTGATTTCGGAGGCAACGCGAACACCGGGGAGCTGTTTTTT. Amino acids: CATSDFGGNANTGELFF.

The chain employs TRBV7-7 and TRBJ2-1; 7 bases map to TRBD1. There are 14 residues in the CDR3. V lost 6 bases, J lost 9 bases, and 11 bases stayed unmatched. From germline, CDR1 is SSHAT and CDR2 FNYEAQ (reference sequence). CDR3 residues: CASSKNDRESEQFF. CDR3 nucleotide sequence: TGTGCCAGCAGTAAAAACGACAGGGAAAGTGAGCAGTTCTTC.